This record concerns one T cell receptor (beta chain) sequence. Its antigen is unknown. The V gene lost 3 bases and the J gene lost 1 base, with 15 bases spanning the gap. Per the germline V gene, CDR1 is LNHDA and CDR2 is SQIVND (reference sequence). This CDR3 has 16 amino acids. Breast cancer patients provided tissue from their axillary draining lymph nodes. These data originate in a study of breast tumors, draining lymph nodes, adjacent tissues. Study conclusions and caveats: Compared with lymph nodes, tumors were less diverse; compared with nontumor tissue, more. That most tumor T cells come from lymph nodes remained unproven. The data were judged consistent with most tumor T cells coming from lymph node and expanding in tumor. Luminal-like breast cancer showed significantly greater tumor-nontumor repertoire similarity than basal-like breast cancer did.

MiXCR, applied by TCRdb to the multiplex PCR reads, yields one record per CDR3 protein. The table has approximately 210,000 distinct CDR3 sequences, around 35% seen once. This TCR was sampled from a female donor with breast cancer. Some clones in this sample may be carry-over from other donors' samples. Sequencing was performed on axillary lymph node tissue. The J gene is TRBJ2-5, the V gene TRBV19; D may be TRBD1 (6 bases). This chain's CDR3 is CASSIGTRSLQETQYF. In DNA form, the CDR3 reads TGTGCCAGTAGTATCGGGACACGAAGCCTCCAAGAGACCCAGTACTTC.